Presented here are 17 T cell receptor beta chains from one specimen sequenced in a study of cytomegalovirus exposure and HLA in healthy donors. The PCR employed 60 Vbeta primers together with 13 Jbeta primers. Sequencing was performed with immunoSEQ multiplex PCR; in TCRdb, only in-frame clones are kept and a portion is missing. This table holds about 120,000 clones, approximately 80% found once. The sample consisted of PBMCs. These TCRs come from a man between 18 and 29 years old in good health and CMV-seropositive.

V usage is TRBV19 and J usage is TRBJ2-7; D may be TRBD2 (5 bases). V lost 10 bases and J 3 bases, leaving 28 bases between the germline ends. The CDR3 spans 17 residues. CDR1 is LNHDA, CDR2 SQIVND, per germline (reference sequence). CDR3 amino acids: CATGWTHTYSGLYEQYF. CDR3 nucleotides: TGTGCCACTGGATGGACTCATACGTATAGTGGACTCTACGAGCAGTACTTC.

The CDR3 protein is CASSPGFEMNTEAFF. The CDR3, as DNA: TGTGCCAGCAGTCCAGGGTTTGAAATGAACACTGAAGCTTTCTTT. This chain joins TRBV5-8 and TRBJ1-1; D possibly corresponds to TRBD1 (5 bases). There are 15 residues in the CDR3. V was pared by 5 bases and J by 0 bases, with 14 bases between. Germline V gives CDR1 SGHTS, CDR2 YDEGEE.

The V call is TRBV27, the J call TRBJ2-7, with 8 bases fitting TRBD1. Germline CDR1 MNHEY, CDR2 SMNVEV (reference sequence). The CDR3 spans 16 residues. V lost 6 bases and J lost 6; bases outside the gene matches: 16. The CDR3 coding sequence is TGTGCCAGCAGCCCGCGGCCCGGGACAGGAAAGCGCGAGCAGTACTTC. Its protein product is CASSPRPGTGKREQYF.

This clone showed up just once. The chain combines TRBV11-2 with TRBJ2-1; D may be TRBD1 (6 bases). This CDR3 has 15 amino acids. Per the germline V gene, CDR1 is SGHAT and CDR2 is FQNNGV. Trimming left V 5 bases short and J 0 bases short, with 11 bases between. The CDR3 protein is CASSVDRFSYNEQFF. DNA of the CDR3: TGTGCCAGCAGCGTGGACAGATTCTCCTACAATGAGCAGTTCTTC. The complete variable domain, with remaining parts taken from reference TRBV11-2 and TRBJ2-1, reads EAGVAQSPRYKIIEKRQSVAFWCNPISGHATLYWYQQILGQGPKLLIQFQNNGVVDDSQLPKDRFSAERLKGVDSTLKIQPAKLEDSAVYLCASSVDRFSYNEQFFGPGTRLTVL.

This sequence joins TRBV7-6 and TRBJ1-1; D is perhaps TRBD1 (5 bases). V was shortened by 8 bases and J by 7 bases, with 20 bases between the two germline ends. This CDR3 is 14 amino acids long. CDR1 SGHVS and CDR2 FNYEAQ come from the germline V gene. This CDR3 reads CASRGGGGTNEAFF. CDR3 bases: TGTGCCAGCCGCGGGGGTGGGGGGACCAATGAAGCTTTCTTT.

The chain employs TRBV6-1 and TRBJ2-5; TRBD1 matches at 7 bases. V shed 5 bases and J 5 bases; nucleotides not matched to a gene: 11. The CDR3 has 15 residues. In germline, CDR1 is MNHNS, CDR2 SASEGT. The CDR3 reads CASSTYLQGHETQYF. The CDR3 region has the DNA TGTGCCAGCAGTACCTATCTACAGGGGCACGAGACCCAGTACTTC.

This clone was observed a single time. The CDR3 region is CATSSFTGREKLFF. CDR3 coding DNA: TGTGCCACCAGCAGTTTCACGGGAAGAGAAAAACTGTTTTTT. The chain has TRBV15 and TRBJ1-4; D is undetermined. CDR1 is LNHNV, CDR2 YYDKDF, per germline (reference sequence). The CDR3 contains 14 residues. V was pared by 3 bases and J by 8 bases, with 13 bases between.

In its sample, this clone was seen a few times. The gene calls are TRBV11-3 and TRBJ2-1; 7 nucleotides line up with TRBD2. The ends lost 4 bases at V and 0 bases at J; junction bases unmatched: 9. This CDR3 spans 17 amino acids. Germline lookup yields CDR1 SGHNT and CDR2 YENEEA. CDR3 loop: CASSSAWDYSSYNEQFF. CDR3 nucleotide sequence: TGTGCCAGCAGCTCCGCATGGGACTATAGCTCCTACAATGAGCAGTTCTTC.

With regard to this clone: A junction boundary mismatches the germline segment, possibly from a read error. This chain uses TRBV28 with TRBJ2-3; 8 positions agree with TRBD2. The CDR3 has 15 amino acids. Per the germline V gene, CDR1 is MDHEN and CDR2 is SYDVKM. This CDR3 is CAGSSSGTSSDTQYF. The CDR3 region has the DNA TGTGCCGGCAGTTCTTCCGGGACTAGTAGCGATACGCAGTATTTT.

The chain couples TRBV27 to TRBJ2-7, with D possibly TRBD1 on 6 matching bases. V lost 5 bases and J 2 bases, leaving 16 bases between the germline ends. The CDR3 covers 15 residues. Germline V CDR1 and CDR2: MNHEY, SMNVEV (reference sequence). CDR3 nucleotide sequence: TGTGCCAGCAGTCGGACAGACCCTGGTGCCTACGAGCAGTACTTC. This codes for CASSRTDPGAYEQYF.

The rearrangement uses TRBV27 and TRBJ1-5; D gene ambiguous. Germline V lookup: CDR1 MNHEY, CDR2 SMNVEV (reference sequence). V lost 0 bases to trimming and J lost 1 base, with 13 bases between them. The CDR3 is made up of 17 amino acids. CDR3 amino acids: CASSLSSGGPSNQPQHF. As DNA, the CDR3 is TGTGCCAGCAGTTTATCGTCGGGCGGGCCGAGCAATCAGCCCCAGCATTTT.

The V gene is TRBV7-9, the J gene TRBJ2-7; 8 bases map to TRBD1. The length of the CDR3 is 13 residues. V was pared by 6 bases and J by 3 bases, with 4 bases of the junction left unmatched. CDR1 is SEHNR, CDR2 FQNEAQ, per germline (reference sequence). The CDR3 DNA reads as TGTGCCAGCAGTGGACAGGGACACTACGAGCAGTACTTC. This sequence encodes CASSGQGHYEQYF.

The CDR3 DNA is TGTGCCAGCAACGCAGGCCGAGGGCCCACAGATACGCAGTATTTT. This encodes CASNAGRGPTDTQYF. J is TRBJ2-3 and V is TRBV14; tentatively, D is TRBD2 (5 bases). Germline CDR1 is SGHDN and CDR2 is FVKESK. CDR3 size: 15 residues. Trimming removed 7 bases from V and 2 bases from J, with 16 bases in between.

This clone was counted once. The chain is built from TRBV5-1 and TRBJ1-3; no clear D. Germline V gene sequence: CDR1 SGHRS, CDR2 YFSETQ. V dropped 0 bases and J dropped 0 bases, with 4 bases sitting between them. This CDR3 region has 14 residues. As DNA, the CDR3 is TGCGCCAGCAGCTTGGAGAGCTCTGGAAACACCATATATTTT. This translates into CASSLESSGNTIYF.

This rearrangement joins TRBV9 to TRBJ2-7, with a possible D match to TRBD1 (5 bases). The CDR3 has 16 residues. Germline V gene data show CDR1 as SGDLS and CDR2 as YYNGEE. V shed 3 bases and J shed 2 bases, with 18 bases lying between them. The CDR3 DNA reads TGTGCCAGCAGCGCCAAACCGACAGACGTTACCTACGAGCAGTACTTC. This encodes CASSAKPTDVTYEQYF.

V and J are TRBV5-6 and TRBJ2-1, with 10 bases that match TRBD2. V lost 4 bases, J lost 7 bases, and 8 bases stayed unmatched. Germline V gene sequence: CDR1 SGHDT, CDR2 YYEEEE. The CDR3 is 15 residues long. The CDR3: CASSPAGGPRNEQFF. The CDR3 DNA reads TGTGCCAGCAGCCCAGCGGGGGGGCCTCGGAATGAGCAGTTCTTC. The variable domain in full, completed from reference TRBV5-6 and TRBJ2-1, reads DAGVTQSPTHLIKTRGQQVTLRCSPKSGHDTVSWYQQALGQGPQFIFQYYEEEERQRGNFPDRFSGHQFPNYSSELNVNALLLGDSALYLCASSPAGGPRNEQFFGPGTRLTVL.

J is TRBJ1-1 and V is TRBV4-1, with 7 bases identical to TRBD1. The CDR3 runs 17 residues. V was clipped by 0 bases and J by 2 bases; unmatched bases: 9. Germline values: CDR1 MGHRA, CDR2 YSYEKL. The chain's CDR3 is CASSQDVPRGKNTEAFF. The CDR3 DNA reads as TGCGCCAGCAGCCAAGATGTTCCCAGGGGGAAAAACACTGAAGCTTTCTTT.